The text below deals with one T cell receptor (beta chain). This specimen comes from a study of blood T cell repertoires in COVID-19. The CDR3 totals 16 residues. TCRdb keeps only in-frame clones here, not all; method: immunoSEQ multiplex PCR. The data show around 71,000 clones, around nine tenths seen once. Sequenced input: peripheral blood. This clonotype originated in a woman aged 55-69 years with acute or convalescent COVID-19. The chain couples TRBV21-1 to TRBJ2-3; TRBD1 was called by the table and not checked on the DNA. TRBV21-1 counts as a pseudogene. CDR3 sequence (DNA): TGTGCCAGCAGCGCCAAGACGGGACAGGGCACAGATACGCAGTATTTT. Its translation: CASSAKTGQGTDTQYF.